This T cell receptor (beta chain) emerged from a study of T-cell reconstitution after alpha-beta-depleted transplantation in children. Study-wide findings and caveats: By one year post-transplant, T-cell counts and diversity largely arose from T cells that were newly produced. The origin of alpha-beta T cells about two months after transplant was reportedly several hundred expanded graft clones.

This clonotype appeared a few times. Its specificity is not known. A library of TCRbeta sequences, prepared with unique molecular identifiers, was generated. TCRdb analysed the PCR reads with MiXCR anew, one entry per CDR3 protein. The sample lists some 350,000 distinct CDR3 sequences; about 16% were seen once. Trimming stripped 1 base from V and 4 bases from J, with 10 bases between. The CDR3 runs to 14 residues. From germline, CDR1 is SGHTA and CDR2 FQGNSA. The clonotype was recovered from a male patient between 2 and 10 years old who had a stem cell transplant for acute lymphoblastic leukemia, so the T cells may come from the graft donor. The sample in question was PBMCs, mostly from graft donor cells, obtained 360 days after TCRalphabeta/CD19-depleted stem cell transplant. The V gene is TRBV7-2, the J gene TRBJ1-2; tentatively, D is TRBD1 (5 bases). DNA of the CDR3: TGTGCCAGCAGCTTAGATCAAAGGGGCTATGGCTACACCTTC. It yields the protein CASSLDQRGYGYTF. The full variable domain, with the rest looked up from reference TRBV7-2 and TRBJ1-2, is GAGVSQSPSNKVTEKGKDVELRCDPISGHTALYWYRQSLGQGLEFLIYFQGNSAPDKSGLPSDRFSAERTGGSVSTLTIQRTQQEDSAVYLCASSLDQRGYGYTFGSGTRLTVV.